A single sample is the source of the 28 T cell receptor beta chains below, sequenced in a study of T cell responses to AZD1222 COVID-19 vaccine. Only in-frame clones appear in the TCRdb table, and some are missing; sequencing was by immunoSEQ multiplex PCR. The data contain over 65,000 clones, roughly nine tenths of them seen just once; the ten biggest clones take up 5.3%. The specimen was peripheral blood, collected 28 days after the second AZD1222 dose. The receptors were gathered from an adult who received the AZD1222 COVID-19 vaccine.

The V call is TRBV14, the J call TRBJ2-1; 8 bases fit TRBD2. The V and J ends lost 4 bases and 7 bases, in that order; junction bases with no gene match: 9. CDR1 and CDR2 (germline): SGHDN, FVKESK. The CDR3 extends over 15 amino acids. In DNA form, the CDR3 reads TGTGCCAGCAGCCCAGGGCCGGGGGGGCGGAATGAGCAGTTCTTC. Amino acid sequence: CASSPGPGGRNEQFF. Looking up the rest from reference TRBV14 and TRBJ2-1 gives the full variable domain: EAGVTQFPSHSVIEKGQTVTLRCDPISGHDNLYWYRRVMGKEIKFLLHFVKESKQDESGMPNNRFLAERTGGTYSTLKVQPAELEDSGVYFCASSPGPGGRNEQFFGPGTRLTVL.

The chain is built from TRBV6-1 and TRBJ1-3; D possibly corresponds to TRBD1 (6 bases). CDR1 and CDR2 (germline): MNHNS, SASEGT. Trimming shortened V by 2 bases and J by 8 bases, and 16 bases separated the two germline ends. The CDR3 totals 15 residues. Here the CDR3 reads CASSESVGATDTIYF. The CDR3 DNA reads as TGTGCCAGCAGTGAATCCGTGGGGGCCACGGACACCATATATTTT.

This rearrangement joins TRBV30 to TRBJ1-2, with TRBD1 as a possible D gene (5 bases). Germline-derived CDR1 and CDR2 are GTSNPN and SVGIG (reference sequence). V was trimmed by 3 bases and J by 8 bases, leaving 19 bases between them. This CDR3 region has 14 residues. The CDR3 DNA is TGTGCCTGGAGAAGGGACCTCACAAGAGGAGGCTACACCTTC. Its translation: CAWRRDLTRGGYTF.

The chain employs TRBV19 and TRBJ1-5; no clear D gene. Per germline, CDR1 LNHDA and CDR2 SQIVND (reference sequence). Trimming cost V 5 bases and J 6 bases, with 11 bases left between them. CDR3 length equals 13 residues. CDR3 amino acids: CASSYGLGQPQHF. In DNA form, the CDR3 reads TGTGCCAGTAGTTACGGGCTGGGTCAGCCCCAGCATTTT. The whole variable domain, remainder taken from reference TRBV19 and TRBJ1-5, is DGGITQSPKYLFRKEGQNVTLSCEQNLNHDAMYWYRQDPGQGLRLIYYSQIVNDFQKGDIAEGYSVSREKKESFPLTVTSAQKNPTAFYLCASSYGLGQPQHFGDGTRLSIL.

This chain joins TRBV12-3 or TRBV12-4 and TRBJ1-1; no clear D. This CDR3 is built from 13 residues. Between the trimmed V and J ends, which lost 6 bases and 4 bases, there was a span of 12 bases. The CDR3 loop is CASSLNSATEAFF. CDR3 bases: TGTGCCAGCAGCCTTAACAGCGCCACTGAAGCTTTCTTT.

This clone was picked up one time. The chain uses TRBV6-5 and TRBJ1-5; TRBD1 matches 9 bases. J was trimmed by 6 bases and V by 6 bases; bases with no gene match: 3. CDR3 length: 13 amino acids. The germline V gene encodes CDR1 MNHEY and CDR2 SVGAGI. CDR3 sequence reads: CASRQGAVQPQHF. Here the CDR3 DNA reads TGTGCCAGCAGACAGGGGGCTGTTCAGCCCCAGCATTTT.

The chain joins TRBV19 to TRBJ2-3; weak D call: TRBD2 (5 bases). The V end lost 5 bases, the J end lost 2 bases, and 17 bases lay between the germline ends. Per the germline V gene, CDR1 is LNHDA and CDR2 is SQIVND (reference sequence). The CDR3 sequence is 16 residues long. The CDR3 loop reads CASSARLAVVTDTQYF. Here the CDR3 DNA reads TGTGCCAGTAGTGCCCGGCTAGCCGTGGTCACAGATACGCAGTATTTT.

This sequence joins TRBV11-3 and TRBJ2-1; the match to TRBD2 covers 9 bases. V shed 5 bases, J shed 4 bases, and the junction held 18 bases outside the gene matches. The CDR3 has 19 residues. Per germline, CDR1 SGHNT and CDR2 YENEEA. The CDR3 DNA is TGTGCCAGCAGCAAGACTGGGCCAGCGGGGGGACACCCATACAATGAGCAGTTCTTC. Its translation is CASSKTGPAGGHPYNEQFF.

The V and J genes are TRBV6-5 and TRBJ1-1; D is possibly TRBD1 (5 bases). V lost 6 bases and J 0 bases, leaving 14 bases between the germline ends. The CDR3 spans 15 residues. CDR1 is MNHEY and CDR2 is SVGAGI in the germline V gene. The CDR3 DNA is TGTGCCAGCAGAACCCGGGACCGATTGAACACTGAAGCTTTCTTT. It codes for CASRTRDRLNTEAFF.

In its sample, this clone was seen a few times. The genes are TRBV4-2 and TRBJ2-6, with D tentatively TRBD1 (6 bases). Trimming stripped 4 bases from V and 3 bases from J, with 13 bases between. CDR3 size: 16 residues. CDR1 LGHNA and CDR2 YNFKEQ come from the germline V gene. The CDR3 reads CASSLVQGFGANVLTF. CDR3 nucleotides: TGTGCCAGCAGCCTTGTACAGGGTTTTGGGGCCAACGTCCTGACTTTC.

The gene calls are TRBV12-5 and TRBJ1-2, with D possibly TRBD1 on 5 matching bases. This CDR3 has 16 amino acids. CDR1 and CDR2 from the germline V gene are LGHNT and FRNRAP. V was trimmed by 0 bases and J by 0 bases, leaving 11 bases between them. The CDR3 protein is CASGLVLGGTNYGYTF. The CDR3 DNA sequence: TGTGCTAGTGGTTTGGTACTTGGGGGTACTAACTATGGCTACACCTTC.

The V gene is TRBV6-5, the J gene TRBJ2-7, with 8 nucleotides matching TRBD2. The CDR3 extends over 15 amino acids. The germline gives CDR1 MNHEY, CDR2 SVGAGI. V lost 6 bases and J lost 0; bases outside the gene matches: 7. Here the CDR3 reads CASRNSGESSYEQYF. In DNA form, the CDR3 reads TGTGCCAGCAGGAATAGCGGGGAGAGCTCCTACGAGCAGTACTTC.

This chain uses TRBV29-1 with TRBJ2-5, with TRBD2 matching 8 bases. Per the germline V gene, CDR1 is SQVTM and CDR2 is ANQGSEA. V gave up 2 bases and J gave up 5 bases; unmatched junction bases: 16. The CDR3 is made up of 17 amino acids. The CDR3 bases are TGCAGCGTTGAATCCCGGTACGGCGGGGGGACCCGGGAGACCCAGTACTTC. Residues: CSVESRYGGGTRETQYF.

The chain combines TRBV7-2 with TRBJ2-3; D is uncertain. The CDR3 contains 15 residues. Germline CDR1 SGHTA, CDR2 FQGNSA. Trimming cost V 2 bases and J 0 bases, with 9 bases left between them. The CDR3 region has the DNA TGTGCCAGCAGCTTATTGTCAGGTAGCACAGATACGCAGTATTTT. The encoded protein is CASSLLSGSTDTQYF.

The sample holds one count of this clone. This chain links TRBV5-4 with TRBJ2-1; tentative D call: TRBD1 (6 bases). Germline loops: CDR1 SGHNT, CDR2 YYREEE (reference sequence). V dropped 1 base and J dropped 6 bases, with 8 bases sitting between them. The CDR3 contains 13 residues. CDR3 in DNA: TGTGCCAGCAGCTTGATGGGGGCCAATGAGCAGTTCTTC. This sequence encodes CASSLMGANEQFF.

This clone was seen a single time. V usage is TRBV5-1 and J usage is TRBJ1-4; D is undetermined. Per the germline V gene, CDR1 is SGHRS and CDR2 is YFSETQ. Trimming took 1 base from V and 5 from J, leaving 15 bases between them. The length of the CDR3 is 16 residues. Written as DNA, the CDR3 is TGCGCCAGCAGCTTGAATATGCAAGTCGGGAATGAAAAACTGTTTTTT. The encoded protein is CASSLNMQVGNEKLFF. Supplemented by reference TRBV5-1 and TRBJ1-4, the full variable domain reads KAGVTQTPRYLIKTRGQQVTLSCSPISGHRSVSWYQQTPGQGLQFLFEYFSETQRNKGNFPGRFSGRQFSNSRSEMNVSTLELGDSALYLCASSLNMQVGNEKLFFGSGTQLSVL.

The chain joins TRBV27 to TRBJ2-7; 10 nucleotides agree with TRBD2. The germline CDR1 and CDR2 sequences are MNHEY and SMNVEV (reference sequence). The CDR3 sequence is 12 residues long. V was pared by 11 bases and J by 3 bases, with 4 bases of the junction left unmatched. CDR3 DNA: TGTGCCGCTAGCGGGGGCCTCTACGAGCAGTACTTC. It is translated as CAASGGLYEQYF.

This chain joins TRBV27 and TRBJ1-4; tentatively, D is TRBD1 (5 bases). V lost 5 bases and J lost 8, with 12 bases in between. CDR1 is MNHEY, CDR2 SMNVEV, per germline (reference sequence). This CDR3 has 13 amino acids. CDR3 nucleotides: TGTGCCAGCAGTCCTCTAGGGGACGAAAAACTGTTTTTT. It yields the protein CASSPLGDEKLFF. Together with reference TRBV27 and TRBJ1-4, the CDR3 gives the full variable domain: EAQVTQNPRYLITVTGKKLTVTCSQNMNHEYMSWYRQDPGLGLRQIYYSMNVEVTDKGDVPEGYKVSRKEKRNFPLILESPSPNQTSLYFCASSPLGDEKLFFGSGTQLSVL.

This chain joins TRBV3-1 (or the pseudogene TRBV3-2) and TRBJ2-7; no clear D gene. From germline, CDR1 is LGHDT and CDR2 YNNKEL (reference sequence). V dropped 1 base and J dropped 2 bases, with 9 bases sitting between them. The CDR3 totals 14 residues. The DNA of the CDR3 is TGTGCCAGCAGCCAAGTCGCAGTAGCCTACGAGCAGTACTTC. Its protein product is CASSQVAVAYEQYF.

In regard to this clone: One end of the junction is discordant with germline, which a read error may explain. The rearrangement uses TRBV30 and TRBJ2-7, with D tentatively TRBD2 (5 bases). The CDR3 runs 8 residues. Germline lookup yields CDR1 GTSNPN and CDR2 SVGIG (reference sequence). For the CDR3, the DNA is TGTGCCTGGGGTGTAGCGCACTTC. This gives the protein CAWGVAHF.

The rearrangement joins TRBV24-1 to TRBJ2-7; 8 bases are a match to TRBD2. The CDR3 extends over 15 amino acids. CDR1 and CDR2 from the germline V gene are KGHDR and SFDVKD. Trimming removed 3 bases from V and 3 bases from J; junction bases left unmatched: 6. The CDR3 spells CATSDPVAGNYEQYF. As DNA, the CDR3 is TGTGCCACCAGTGATCCCGTAGCGGGGAACTACGAGCAGTACTTC.

The chain carries TRBV5-1 and TRBJ2-7, with TRBD1 matching 12 bases. This CDR3 has 15 residues. Trimming at V came to 0 bases and at J to 7 bases, leaving 5 bases not matched to a gene. Germline values: CDR1 SGHRS, CDR2 YFSETQ. For the CDR3, the DNA is TGCGCCAGCAGCTTGGCGGGACAGGGGGCGAGGGAGCAGTACTTC. It translates to CASSLAGQGAREQYF.

The chain couples TRBV7-6 to TRBJ1-2; D remains unclear. The CDR3 spans 13 residues. Per germline, CDR1 SGHVS and CDR2 FNYEAQ. Trimming removed 1 base at V and 2 bases at J, with 5 bases between. The CDR3 loop is CASSLGQNYGYTF. For the CDR3, the DNA is TGTGCCAGCAGCTTAGGCCAGAACTATGGCTACACCTTC.

The CDR3 bases are TGTGCCAGCAGCTCGACCCGGGACAGTGGGCAAGAGACCCAGTACTTC. This codes for CASSSTRDSGQETQYF. The V call is TRBV7-9, the J call TRBJ2-5, with TRBD1 matching over 7 bases. This CDR3 comprises 16 residues. Germline V CDR1 and CDR2: SEHNR, FQNEAQ (reference sequence). Germline trimming cut 4 bases from V and 2 bases from J; bases unmatched to any gene: 10.

This clone was counted a few times. The chain uses TRBV30 and TRBJ1-6; 9 nucleotides line up with TRBD1. Germline CDR1 reads GTSNPN; CDR2 reads SVGIG (reference sequence). Trimming cost V 1 base and J 6 bases; bases outside gene matches: 4. This CDR3 is 15 amino acids long. The CDR3 region has the DNA TGTGCCTGGAGTGCGGGACAGGGTTTTAATTCACCCCTCCACTTT. Translating it yields CAWSAGQGFNSPLHF.

The chain is built from TRBV15 and TRBJ2-5; tentative D call: TRBD2 (6 bases). The CDR3 contains 13 residues. Trimming took off 3 bases at V and 7 bases at J, with 12 bases between the two ends. The germline V gene has CDR1 LNHNV and CDR2 YYDKDF (reference sequence). DNA for the CDR3: TGTGCCACCAGCAGTGGAGGGCCCCCGACCCAGTACTTC. It encodes CATSSGGPPTQYF.

V and J are TRBV7-9 and TRBJ2-1, with TRBD2 matching over 10 bases. Germline CDR1 SEHNR, CDR2 FQNEAQ (reference sequence). V trimming: 5 bases; J trimming: 3 bases; junction bases outside the gene matches: 7. The CDR3 extends over 16 amino acids. CDR3 DNA: TGTGCCAGCAGCGCACTAGCGGGAACCAACTACAATGAGCAGTTCTTC. Protein product: CASSALAGTNYNEQFF.

The chain is built from TRBV10-3 and TRBJ2-1; D remains ambiguous. Looked up from germline, CDR1 is ENHRY and CDR2 is SYGVKD. The CDR3 covers 11 residues. Trimming took off 3 bases at V and 5 bases at J, with 2 bases between the two ends. CDR3 in DNA: TGTGCCATCAGTGACAACAATGAGCAGTTCTTC. Its protein is CAISDNNEQFF.